One and the same sample provided the 7 T cell receptor beta chains below, sequenced in a study of cytomegalovirus exposure and HLA in healthy donors. PCR employed 60 Vbeta and 13 Jbeta primers. Profiling relied on immunoSEQ multiplex PCR, and the TCRdb table lists in-frame clones only, not all of them. The sample includes about 80,000 clones, over 60% seen only once; the top ten take 3.5% to 4.5%. The specimen sequenced was PBMCs. Receptors originate from a male donor in good health and CMV-seropositive.

The chain recombines TRBV27 with TRBJ2-3; 9 bases align to TRBD1. Germline V gives CDR1 MNHEY, CDR2 SMNVEV (reference sequence). Unmatched junction bases numbered 5, after V lost 7 bases and J lost 0 bases. This CDR3 contains 15 residues. CDR3 region: CASMWTGVSTDTQYF. As DNA, the CDR3 is TGTGCCAGCATGTGGACAGGGGTCAGCACAGATACGCAGTATTTT.

The chain combines TRBV29-1 with TRBJ2-7, with D maybe TRBD1 (6 bases). Germline V gene lookup returns CDR1 SQVTM and CDR2 ANQGSEA. The V gene lost 6 bases and the J gene lost 2 bases, with 11 bases spanning the gap. The CDR3 is 12 amino acids. CDR3 sequence reads: CSVLTGPYEQYF. The CDR3 coding sequence is TGCAGCGTCCTGACAGGCCCCTACGAGCAGTACTTC.

This clone was picked up a small number of times. The rearrangement joins TRBV27 to TRBJ2-7, with 11 nucleotides matching TRBD2. Germline V lookup: CDR1 MNHEY, CDR2 SMNVEV (reference sequence). Losses at the gene ends were 6 bases for V and 5 bases for J; bases not matched to a gene: 12. The CDR3 loop spans 16 amino acids. The CDR3 loop is CASSRGGSGRAHEQYF. Written as DNA, the CDR3 is TGTGCCAGCAGCCGCGGGGGTAGCGGGAGGGCCCACGAGCAGTACTTC.

The CDR3 region is CASKARGGNEQFF. CDR3 sequence (DNA): TGTGCCAGTAAGGCAAGGGGGGGAAATGAGCAGTTCTTC. This chain links TRBV19 with TRBJ2-1; tentative D call: TRBD2 (7 bases). This CDR3 comprises 13 residues. V lost 7 bases and J 7 bases, leaving 14 bases between the germline ends. Looked up from germline, CDR1 is LNHDA and CDR2 is SQIVND (reference sequence).

The table lists this clone with a few counts. This rearrangement joins TRBV19 to TRBJ2-6, with TRBD2 matching 7 bases. The CDR3 is 18 amino acids. Germline-derived CDR1 and CDR2 are LNHDA and SQIVND (reference sequence). The ends lost 3 bases at V and 3 bases at J; junction bases unmatched: 11. The DNA for the CDR3 is TGTGCCAGTAGTATTCCCGGGGGAGGGCCGAGTGGGGCCAACGTCCTGACTTTC. Protein sequence: CASSIPGGGPSGANVLTF.

The gene calls are TRBV11-2 and TRBJ1-1, with 10 bases that match TRBD1. The V segment lost 5 bases and the J segment 6 bases; nucleotides outside the gene matches: 6. The germline V gene encodes CDR1 SGHAT and CDR2 FQNNGV. The CDR3 covers 14 residues. The CDR3: CASSHGTGEPEAFF. Written as DNA, the CDR3 is TGTGCCAGCAGCCACGGGACAGGGGAGCCTGAAGCTTTCTTT.

The rearrangement links TRBV30 to TRBJ2-2; 10 bases align to TRBD2. CDR1 GTSNPN and CDR2 SVGIG come from the germline V gene (reference sequence). J was trimmed by 6 bases and V by 2 bases; bases with no gene match: 9. CDR3 size: 16 residues. CDR3: CAWSLITSGKPGELFF. The CDR3 DNA follows: TGTGCCTGGAGTCTCATTACTAGCGGGAAACCCGGGGAGCTGTTTTTT.